The 26 T cell receptor beta chains below all came from one sample that was sequenced in a study of regulatory T cells in long-lasting Graves disease. Building the TCR beta libraries relied on iRepertoire HTBI primers, and CDR3 regions underwent Arm-PCR. TCRdb reprocessed the multiplex PCR reads with MiXCR, giving one entry per CDR3 protein. The sample carries hundreds of thousands of distinct CDR3 sequences, around 20% recorded once. Time point in this sample: persistent/refractory GD, antithyroid drugs over 5 years with positive TRAb. From RNA extracted from PBMCs, the TCR library was made. Material: peripheral blood mononuclear cells (PBMCs), obtained when the disease was refractory, from a patient treated with antithyroid drugs. Every receptor here comes from a female donor with Graves disease.

A remark on this clonotype: This may be a read error, as it is one base from a much larger clone. This CDR3 is CSADEKAGHPNYGYTF. The CDR3 DNA reads TGCAGCGCTGATGAAAAAGCGGGACACCCTAACTATGGCTACACCTTC. This chain connects TRBV29-1 to TRBJ1-2; D may be TRBD1 (6 bases). Germline V gene data show CDR1 as SQVTM and CDR2 as ANQGSEA. The CDR3 has 16 residues. Trimming removed 7 bases at V and 0 bases at J, with 21 bases between.

The rearrangement uses TRBV4-1 and TRBJ2-7; D tentatively reads TRBD1 or TRBD2 (5 bases each). The CDR3 has 17 amino acids. The germline CDR1 and CDR2 sequences are MGHRA and YSYEKL. Trimming cost V 4 bases and J 2 bases, with 21 bases left between them. The CDR3 is CASSPTRRTQGAYEQYF. CDR3 nucleotide sequence: TGCGCCAGCAGCCCTACTAGACGGACTCAGGGCGCCTACGAGCAGTACTTC.

The CDR3 DNA sequence: TGCAGCGTAGATCCCCAGGGATCTGGAAACACCATATATTTT. It is translated as CSVDPQGSGNTIYF. The chain links TRBV29-1 to TRBJ1-3; D is perhaps TRBD1 (5 bases). This CDR3 is built from 14 residues. Trimming took off 6 bases at V and 1 base at J, with 13 bases between the two ends. Germline V gives CDR1 SQVTM, CDR2 ANQGSEA.

Ten or more counts support this clonotype. The chain combines TRBV20-1 with TRBJ2-7; the match to TRBD2 covers 9 bases. There are 13 residues in the CDR3. Germline CDR1 is DFQATT and CDR2 is SNEGSKA (reference sequence). V lost 6 bases and J lost 2; bases outside the gene matches: 5. CDR3 residues: CSATTSGPYEQYF. The CDR3 DNA sequence: TGCAGTGCGACGACTAGCGGCCCCTACGAGCAGTACTTC.

V is TRBV19 and J is TRBJ2-7, with D possibly being TRBD1 (5 bases). In germline, CDR1 is LNHDA, CDR2 SQIVND (reference sequence). Trimming cost V 4 bases and J 0 bases, with 7 bases left between them. The CDR3 length is 13 residues. The CDR3 bases are TGTGCCAGTAGTACGACAGTCTCCTACGAGCAGTACTTC. It yields the protein CASSTTVSYEQYF.

At least ten counts were recorded for this clonotype. The chain has TRBV14 and TRBJ2-4; D not resolved. Trimming left V 5 bases short and J 1 base short, with 12 bases between. The CDR3 runs 15 residues. Germline-derived CDR1 and CDR2 are SGHDN and FVKESK. Here the CDR3 reads CASSVRYRAKNIQYF. The CDR3 DNA reads as TGTGCCAGCAGCGTGAGATACCGGGCCAAAAACATTCAGTACTTC.

The chain couples TRBV28 to TRBJ2-3, with 7 bases that match TRBD2. V was clipped by 2 bases and J by 4 bases; unmatched bases: 9. This CDR3 has 16 residues. The V gene's germline CDR1 is MDHEN and CDR2 SYDVKM. The CDR3 DNA reads as TGTGCCAGCAGTTTAGCTAGCGGAGCGTTCGCAGATACGCAGTATTTT. It specifies CASSLASGAFADTQYF.

This clonotype has ten or more counts. The chain couples TRBV24-1 to TRBJ1-1, with TRBD1 as a possible D gene (5 bases). The CDR3 contains 14 residues. V was clipped by 0 bases and J by 11 bases, with 15 bases between them. Germline CDR1 is KGHDR and CDR2 is SFDVKD. The chain's CDR3 is CATSDLKGTRGAFF. Here the CDR3 DNA reads TGTGCCACCAGTGATTTGAAGGGGACGAGAGGGGCTTTCTTT.

This chain joins TRBV2 and TRBJ2-3, with D tentatively TRBD1 or TRBD2 (5 bases each). CDR3 length: 13 residues. V lost 6 bases and J lost 6, with 13 bases in between. Germline V gene data show CDR1 as SNHLY and CDR2 as FYNNEI. Here the CDR3 reads CASRERGADTQYF. The CDR3 nucleotides are TGTGCCAGCAGGGAAAGGGGAGCGGATACGCAGTATTTT.

Ten or more counts support this clonotype. This chain joins TRBV28 and TRBJ1-6; D call uncertain. CDR1 MDHEN and CDR2 SYDVKM come from the germline V gene. This CDR3 is built from 16 residues. Trimming took off 5 bases at V and 10 bases at J, with 21 bases between the two ends. CDR3 bases: TGTGCCAGCAGTGTAGAAAGGACGGTGAGGGTCTCACCCCTCCACTTT. It translates to CASSVERTVRVSPLHF.

This clonotype appeared many times. This sequence joins TRBV6-5 and TRBJ1-1, with no clear D. With 1 base removed from V and 7 bases from J, the gap between germline ends came to 10 bases. The CDR3 is 13 amino acids. The germline CDR1 and CDR2 sequences are MNHEY and SVGAGI. CDR3 protein: CASSYFGPNEAFF. Written as DNA, the CDR3 is TGTGCCAGCAGTTACTTTGGACCGAATGAAGCTTTCTTT.

This clonotype has just a few counts. This may come from a read error, since a much larger clone is one base off. This chain joins TRBV12-3 or TRBV12-4 and TRBJ1-2; no firm D call. The CDR3 runs 14 residues. Trimming pared 3 bases from V and 3 bases from J, leaving 11 bases between. The CDR3 protein is CASSFHAGHYGYTF. The DNA for the CDR3 is TGTGCCAGCAGTTTCCACGCCGGGCACTATGGCTACACCTTC.

V usage is TRBV6-1 and J usage is TRBJ2-7; 11 bases are shared with TRBD2. J was trimmed by 2 bases and V by 6 bases; bases with no gene match: 9. Germline assignment: CDR1 MNHNS and CDR2 SASEGT. The CDR3 extends over 16 amino acids. The CDR3 coding sequence is TGTGCCAGCAGCCCCGGGACTAGCGGACCTCCCTACGAGCAGTACTTC. Amino acids: CASSPGTSGPPYEQYF.

The V call is TRBV7-2, the J call TRBJ2-6, with TRBD1 identical over 7 bases. The CDR3 runs to 18 residues. V lost 3 bases and J lost 0; bases outside the gene matches: 8. Per germline, CDR1 SGHTA and CDR2 FQGNSA. The CDR3 spells CASSFTGQRISGANVLTF. The CDR3 coding sequence is TGTGCCAGCAGCTTTACGGGACAGAGGATCTCTGGGGCCAACGTCCTGACTTTC.

This clonotype has at least ten counts. The genes are TRBV28 and TRBJ2-7; the D call may be TRBD1 or TRBD2 (5 bases each). The length of the CDR3 is 14 residues. Germline lookup yields CDR1 MDHEN and CDR2 SYDVKM. Trimming stripped 7 bases from V and 4 bases from J, with 17 bases between. The CDR3 protein is CASTNRDGIYEQYF. DNA of the CDR3: TGTGCCAGCACTAACCGGGACGGAATATACGAGCAGTACTTC. Full variable domain (outside the CDR3, taken from reference TRBV28 and TRBJ2-7): DVKVTQSSRYLVKRTGEKVFLECVQDMDHENMFWYRQDPGLGLRLIYFSYDVKMKEKGDIPEGYSVSREKKERFSLILESASTNQTSMYLCASTNRDGIYEQYFGPGTRLTVT.

V gene TRBV6-5 combines with J gene TRBJ1-1; D gene uncertain. Germline loops: CDR1 MNHEY, CDR2 SVGAGI. This CDR3 has 14 amino acids. Deletions cut 2 bases from V and 2 bases from J, with 9 bases between. CDR3 coding DNA: TGTGCCAGCAGTTACGTGGGCTTTAACACTGAAGCTTTCTTT. This sequence encodes CASSYVGFNTEAFF.

V usage is TRBV19 and J usage is TRBJ2-1; 9 nucleotides align to TRBD1. The V segment lost 6 bases and the J segment 7 bases; nucleotides outside the gene matches: 7. Germline assignment: CDR1 LNHDA and CDR2 SQIVND (reference sequence). The CDR3 is 14 amino acids. CDR3 DNA: TGTGCCAGTAGCGACGGGACAGGGTGGAATGAGCAGTTCTTC. Its translation: CASSDGTGWNEQFF.

About this clonotype itself: A much larger clone lies one base from this, so it may be a read error. The V gene is TRBV27, the J gene TRBJ2-7; the match to TRBD2 covers 14 bases. Germline lookup yields CDR1 MNHEY and CDR2 SMNVEV (reference sequence). This CDR3 has 17 residues. The CDR3 protein is CVSSIRGLAGALGEQYF. Here the CDR3 DNA reads TGTGTCAGCAGCATACGGGGACTAGCGGGAGCTTTAGGGGAGCAGTACTTC.

This clonotype was counted between two and nine times. This chain connects TRBV5-6 to TRBJ2-2; D not certain. Germline CDR1 is SGHDT and CDR2 is YYEEEE. CDR3 size: 14 residues. Between the trimmed V and J ends, which lost 7 bases and 1 base, there was a span of 11 bases. CDR3 coding DNA: TGTGCCAGCCTTGGGCTCCAGAACACCGGGGAGCTGTTTTTT. It specifies CASLGLQNTGELFF.

This clonotype has just a few counts. The V gene is TRBV5-1, the J gene TRBJ2-2; D uncertain. The V gene lost 1 base and the J gene lost 3 bases, with 10 bases spanning the gap. The CDR3 contains 15 residues. Germline V CDR1 and CDR2: SGHRS, YFSETQ. For the CDR3, the DNA is TGCGCCAGCAGCTTGTTTTCTGGGGACACCGGGGAGCTGTTTTTT. Its translation: CASSLFSGDTGELFF.

At least ten counts were recorded for this clonotype. The rearrangement uses TRBV7-3 and TRBJ1-2, with D perhaps TRBD1 (5 bases). The CDR3 length is 13 residues. Germline V gene data show CDR1 as SGHTA and CDR2 as FQGTGA. V shed 5 bases and J shed 8 bases, with 15 bases lying between them. CDR3 DNA sequence: TGTGCCAGCAGCCCAAGCAGGGTTAGCGGCTACACCTTC. Residues: CASSPSRVSGYTF.

Many counts were recorded for this clonotype. CDR3 sequence (DNA): TGTGCCAGCAGCTTAGTCTGGAGCTCCTACGAGCAGTACTTC. It is translated as CASSLVWSSYEQYF. This chain links TRBV11-2 with TRBJ2-7; D remains ambiguous. Germline loops: CDR1 SGHAT, CDR2 FQNNGV. This CDR3 comprises 14 residues. The ends were cut back, 1 base at V and 0 bases at J, with 7 bases in the middle.

Ten or more counts support this clonotype. The J gene is TRBJ2-7, the V gene TRBV7-8; 13 nucleotides agree with TRBD2. The CDR3 totals 17 residues. Germline V gene sequence: CDR1 SGHVS, CDR2 FQNEAQ. V dropped 4 bases and J dropped 4; count of bases not matched to a gene: 10. CDR3 sequence: CASSSKRLAGGHYEQYF. The DNA of the CDR3 is TGTGCCAGCAGCTCAAAAAGACTAGCGGGAGGACATTACGAGCAGTACTTC.

This clonotype came up a few times. The chain carries TRBV20-1 and TRBJ2-2; 9 nucleotides align to TRBD2. The CDR3 consists of 14 residues. The J segment lost 5 bases and the V segment lost 6 bases, leaving 7 bases of the junction unmatched. The germline V gene encodes CDR1 DFQATT and CDR2 SNEGSKA (reference sequence). This CDR3 reads CSARRREGTGELFF. The CDR3 DNA reads TGCAGTGCCAGAAGGCGGGAGGGGACCGGGGAGCTGTTTTTT.

The chain links TRBV12-3 or TRBV12-4 to TRBJ2-5, with D possibly being TRBD1 (5 bases). This CDR3 has 14 amino acids. The germline V and J ends were trimmed by 5 bases and 2 bases, with 12 bases remaining between them. CDR3 in amino acids: CASSIQRQQETQYF. CDR3 in DNA: TGTGCCAGCAGTATCCAAAGACAGCAAGAGACCCAGTACTTC.

The rearrangement links TRBV6-1 to TRBJ2-3; 12 bases match TRBD2. V dropped 6 bases and J dropped 6; count of bases not matched to a gene: 7. The CDR3 loop spans 15 amino acids. Germline CDR1 is MNHNS and CDR2 is SASEGT. This chain's CDR3 is CASSVTSGRPDTQYF. CDR3 DNA: TGTGCCAGCAGCGTAACTAGCGGGAGGCCCGATACGCAGTATTTT.